The rows below give T cell receptor beta chains drawn from one sample of a study of T cells in Graves' hyperthyroidism and ophthalmopathy. TCRdb ran MiXCR on the multiplex PCR reads and lists one entry per CDR3 protein. Counted here are around 420,000 distinct CDR3 sequences, approximately 14% occurring once; the ten biggest clones make up almost 8%. The sequenced sample was blood. The source is a woman aged 18-29 years with Graves' hyperthyroidism. The CDR3 runs from the conserved cysteine through the conserved F or W. A D gene is named only where the DNA matches it firmly. Part of the rows lack a size; the others show once, few, many or a class for expanded clones.

J gene: TRBJ2-1
D gene: NA
clone size: many
V gene: TRBV3-1
CDR3 DNA: TGTGCCAGCTCCTCGGGGGGCGAGCAGTTCTTC
CDR3 protein: CASSSGGEQFF

J gene: TRBJ2-7
D gene: NA
clone size: many
V gene: TRBV20-1
CDR3 DNA: TGCAGTGCCGGAAGACCGGGACTGATCTACGAGCAGTACTTC
CDR3 protein: CSAGRPGLIYEQYF

J gene: TRBJ1-5
D gene: NA
clone size: many
V gene: TRBV6-1
CDR3 DNA: TGTGCCAGCAGTCCAACAGGGAGGAGTCAGCCCCAGCATTTT
CDR3 protein: CASSPTGRSQPQHF

J gene: TRBJ1-3
D gene: NA
clone size: NA
V gene: TRBV4-1
CDR3 DNA: TGCGCCAGCAGCCAAGAGGTCAACACCATATATTTT
CDR3 protein: CASSQEVNTIYF

J gene: TRBJ1-4
D gene: NA
clone size: NA
V gene: TRBV20-1
CDR3 DNA: TGCAGTGCTAGAGATCTAACACAGGGCGTGACTGAAAAACTGTTTTTT
CDR3 protein: CSARDLTQGVTEKLFF

J gene: TRBJ2-2
D gene: NA
clone size: many
V gene: TRBV12-3/TRBV12-4
CDR3 DNA: TGTGCCAGCACAGGGAACACCGGGGAGCTGTTTTTT
CDR3 protein: CASTGNTGELFF

J gene: TRBJ1-4
D gene: TRBD1
clone size: many
V gene: TRBV12-3/TRBV12-4
CDR3 DNA: TGTGCCAGCAGTTTAGGGGGACAGGGAGGAGGCGAAAAACTGTTTTTT
CDR3 protein: CASSLGGQGGGEKLFF

J gene: TRBJ2-3
D gene: TRBD2
clone size: few
V gene: TRBV5-1
CDR3 DNA: TGCGCCAGCACCCTCAGACTAGCGGGGGCCACAGATACGCAGTATTTT
CDR3 protein: CASTLRLAGATDTQYF

J gene: TRBJ2-1
D gene: NA
clone size: many
V gene: TRBV7-2
CDR3 DNA: TGTGCCAGCAGCTCCCAATCAACCTTCTACAATGAGCAGTTCTTC
CDR3 protein: CASSSQSTFYNEQFF

J gene: TRBJ1-2
D gene: TRBD1
clone size: few
V gene: TRBV4-1
CDR3 DNA: TGCGCCAGCAGCCAAGATCCCACAGGGGCGAGCTATGGCTACACCTTC
CDR3 protein: CASSQDPTGASYGYTF

J gene: TRBJ2-2
D gene: TRBD1
clone size: many
V gene: TRBV3-1
CDR3 DNA: TGTGCCAGCAACCAAGGGGGCGCCGGGAACACCGGGGAGCTGTTTTTT
CDR3 protein: CASNQGGAGNTGELFF

J gene: TRBJ2-7
D gene: TRBD2
clone size: many
V gene: TRBV2
CDR3 DNA: TGTGCCAGCAAAGGACCCACGGGTACTAGCGGGGGTCCGGGGTACGAGCAGTACTTC
CDR3 protein: CASKGPTGTSGGPGYEQYF

J gene: TRBJ2-7
D gene: NA
clone size: NA
V gene: TRBV12-3/TRBV12-4
CDR3 DNA: TGTGCCAGCAGTTTAGGGGGCGCGGGCGAGCAGTACTTC
CDR3 protein: CASSLGGAGEQYF

J gene: TRBJ1-2
D gene: NA
clone size: many
V gene: TRBV6-1
CDR3 DNA: TGTGCCAGCAGTAGAGCGGATGTGGATGGCTACACCTTC
CDR3 protein: CASSRADVDGYTF

J gene: TRBJ2-3
D gene: NA
clone size: NA
V gene: TRBV10-3
CDR3 DNA: TGTGCCATCAGTGCCGGTATGGGCGGTCGCGATACGCAGTATTTT
CDR3 protein: CAISAGMGGRDTQYF

J gene: TRBJ1-1
D gene: NA
clone size: many
V gene: TRBV19
CDR3 DNA: TGTGCCAGTAGCCCGGGACTGGAGGACACTGAAGCTTTCTTT
CDR3 protein: CASSPGLEDTEAFF

J gene: TRBJ2-1
D gene: TRBD2
clone size: few
V gene: TRBV9
CDR3 DNA: TGTGCCAGCAGCGTAGAAGGACTAGCGGGCAATGAGCAGTTCTTC
CDR3 protein: CASSVEGLAGNEQFF

J gene: TRBJ2-1
D gene: TRBD1
clone size: many
V gene: TRBV20-1
CDR3 DNA: TGCAGTGCTACGCCGGGACAGGGTTGGGGTGAGCAGTTCTTC
CDR3 protein: CSATPGQGWGEQFF

J gene: TRBJ1-5
D gene: NA
clone size: many
V gene: TRBV6-1
CDR3 DNA: TGTGCCAGCAGTGCCGTGACAGGTGAATCGCCCCAGCATTTT
CDR3 protein: CASSAVTGESPQHF

J gene: TRBJ1-5
D gene: TRBD1
clone size: NA
V gene: TRBV13
CDR3 DNA: TGTGCCAGCAGCGGAGGGGGCAGAGATCAGCCCCAGCATTTT
CDR3 protein: CASSGGGRDQPQHF

J gene: TRBJ2-7
D gene: TRBD1
clone size: many
V gene: TRBV25-1
CDR3 DNA: TGTGCCAGCAGTGAACCGGGACAGACCTACGAGCAGTACTTC
CDR3 protein: CASSEPGQTYEQYF

J gene: TRBJ1-4
D gene: NA
clone size: NA
V gene: TRBV4-1
CDR3 DNA: TGCGCCAGCAGCGTCGGGGATCCGGGAGATGAAAAACTGTTTTTT
CDR3 protein: CASSVGDPGDEKLFF

J gene: TRBJ2-7
D gene: NA
clone size: many
V gene: TRBV3-1
CDR3 DNA: TGTGCCAGCAGCCAACAGGGAGTGCAGTACTTC
CDR3 protein: CASSQQGVQYF

J gene: TRBJ1-1
D gene: NA
clone size: many
V gene: TRBV12-3/TRBV12-4
CDR3 DNA: TGTGCCAGCAGTTCTTGGCTGGCGAGCACTGAAGCTTTCTTT
CDR3 protein: CASSSWLASTEAFF

J gene: TRBJ2-7
D gene: TRBD1
clone size: many
V gene: TRBV2
CDR3 DNA: TGTGCCAGCAGGGACCGGGACAGGTCCTACGAGCAGTACTTC
CDR3 protein: CASRDRDRSYEQYF

J gene: TRBJ2-7
D gene: TRBD1
clone size: many
V gene: TRBV7-9
CDR3 DNA: TGTGCCAGCAGCTCAAGTCGGCAGGGGGCCTCCTACGAGCAGTACTTC
CDR3 protein: CASSSSRQGASYEQYF

J gene: TRBJ2-1
D gene: NA
clone size: few
V gene: TRBV11-2
CDR3 DNA: TGTGCCAGCAGCTTGGCCAGGGGGACTAATGAGCAGTTCTTC
CDR3 protein: CASSLARGTNEQFF

J gene: TRBJ1-2
D gene: TRBD1
clone size: many
V gene: TRBV7-6
CDR3 DNA: TGTGCCGTCCTGGGATGGGACAGGCCTGGGGGCTACACCTTC
CDR3 protein: CAVLGWDRPGGYTF